At least ten counts were recorded for the clone carrying this TCR beta chain. V lost 5 bases, J lost 4 bases, and 13 bases stayed unmatched. The germline gives CDR1 SNHLY, CDR2 FYNNEI. This CDR3 is built from 16 residues. Data came from immunoSEQ multiplex PCR; TCRdb stores just in-frame clones and leaves some out. This table holds about 1 million clones, approximately 70% found once. The sample is drawn from a study of shared clonotypes between healthy human individuals. Nashville, Tennessee was home to all donors, who were Caucasian adults. Subsets obtained from CD4+ cells comprised CD45RA+ naive and CD45RA-negative memory cells.

This TCR derives from a man younger than 30 in good health. Sequencing input: memory CD4+ T cells sorted from blood. Subset reported: CD45RA-negative fraction. The chain couples TRBV2 to TRBJ1-1, with 7 nucleotides matching TRBD1. The CDR3 DNA reads as TGTGCCAGCAGTTTCCTAACCGACAGGGTGGGCACTGAAGCTTTCTTT. It yields the protein CASSFLTDRVGTEAFF.